The 21 T cell receptor beta chains given below trace back to one sample, sequenced in a study of T cells in Graves' hyperthyroidism and ophthalmopathy (dated by TCRdb to about 2019). To prepare the library, multiplex PCR was applied. Sequencing used an Illumina HiSeq 2000. The TCR beta CDR3 regions were amplified from the RNA transcripts. The TCR CDR3 was subjected to a first round of RT-PCR using the HTBI primer set and the Qiagen OneStep RT-PCR kit. TCRdb applied fastp at Q25 and MiXCR to the public reads, then kept only in-frame beta chains. Entries are consolidated by CDR3 protein sequence, retaining the most common genes and DNA. Across this sample there are a few hundred thousand distinct CDR3 sequences, with 15% to 18% seen only once. Roughly an eighth of the sample is held by the ten biggest clonotypes. The sequenced material came from blood. These receptors came from a woman aged 18-29 years with Graves' hyperthyroidism.

This clonotype was recorded at least ten times. The chain combines TRBV7-9 with TRBJ1-4; D gene ambiguous. Looked up from germline, CDR1 is SEHNR and CDR2 is FQNEAQ (reference sequence). The CDR3 is 14 residues long. Deletions cut 5 bases from V and 9 bases from J, with 16 bases between. The CDR3 reads CASSASTGNQKLFF. CDR3 nucleotide sequence: TGTGCCAGCAGCGCCTCGACCGGGAACCAAAAACTGTTTTTT.

The CDR3 sequence: CASTRPGGNYGYTF. The CDR3 region has the DNA TGCGCCAGCACGCGACCGGGGGGCAACTATGGCTACACCTTC. V is TRBV4-1 and J is TRBJ1-2; D is possibly TRBD1 (6 bases). Germline CDR1 is MGHRA and CDR2 is YSYEKL. CDR3 length: 14 amino acids. Trimming removed 7 bases at V and 2 bases at J, with 14 bases between.

Notes on this clonotype: The CDR3 does not close with the conserved phenylalanine or tryptophan, likely indicating a read error. The rearrangement joins TRBV10-3 to TRBJ2-3, with D perhaps TRBD2 (6 bases). The CDR3 spans 13 residues. Trimming removed 9 bases from V and 0 bases from J, with 10 bases in between. Germline V CDR1 and CDR2: ENHRY, SYGVKD. CDR3 amino acids: CAIHGGSTDTQYS. CDR3 DNA sequence: TGTGCCATTCACGGGGGAAGCACAGATACGCAGTATTCT.

This clonotype was counted between two and nine times. A much larger clone lies a single base off, so this may be a read error. DNA for the CDR3: TGTGCCAGCAATGGGGATAGGTGGGGGCAGTACTTC. Its protein is CASNGDRWGQYF. The chain joins TRBV28 to TRBJ2-7; D is unresolved. Germline-derived CDR1 and CDR2 are MDHEN and SYDVKM. The CDR3 extends over 12 amino acids. V lost 7 bases to trimming and J lost 9 bases, with 16 bases between them.

This clonotype occurred a few times. The V call is TRBV2, the J call TRBJ1-5, with 8 bases lining up with TRBD1. Germline lookup yields CDR1 SNHLY and CDR2 FYNNEI. There are 15 residues in the CDR3. Trimming cost V 3 bases and J 2 bases; bases outside gene matches: 3. The CDR3 nucleotides read TGTGCCAGCAGTGATGGGGGACAGGGCAATCAGCCCCAGCATTTT. This translates into CASSDGGQGNQPQHF.

This clonotype was detected ten times or more. The V gene is TRBV2, the J gene TRBJ2-3, with D possibly being TRBD1 (5 bases). Germline values: CDR1 SNHLY, CDR2 FYNNEI. V was pared by 7 bases and J by 9 bases, with 26 bases between. The CDR3 spans 16 residues. CDR3 DNA: TGTGCCAGCACCCTAACCGGTCCTCAGGGTTGGGGAACGCAGTATTTT. Encoded protein: CASTLTGPQGWGTQYF.

There are a few counts of this clonotype. This chain joins TRBV28 and TRBJ2-7, with 9 bases lining up with TRBD2. Unmatched junction bases numbered 4, after V lost 10 bases and J lost 6 bases. Per germline, CDR1 MDHEN and CDR2 SYDVKM. The CDR3 has 11 residues. The DNA of the CDR3 is TGTGCCACCGCGGGGGGGGGCGAGCAGTACTTC. This translates into CATAGGGEQYF. Looking up the rest from reference TRBV28 and TRBJ2-7 gives the full variable domain: DVKVTQSSRYLVKRTGEKVFLECVQDMDHENMFWYRQDPGLGLRLIYFSYDVKMKEKGDIPEGYSVSREKKERFSLILESASTNQTSMYLCATAGGGEQYFGPGTRLTVT.

This clonotype was seen only a few times. The chain joins TRBV19 to TRBJ2-6; TRBD1 aligns across 7 bases. This CDR3 is built from 17 residues. V lost 9 bases, J lost 1 base, and 12 bases stayed unmatched. Germline CDR1 reads LNHDA; CDR2 reads SQIVND (reference sequence). CDR3 coding DNA: TGTGCCAGCACGGCTGGCCAGGGACAGTCTGGGGCCAACGTCCTGACTTTC. Encoded protein: CASTAGQGQSGANVLTF.

This clonotype came up a few times. The genes are TRBV5-6 and TRBJ1-1; D gene uncertain. The germline gives CDR1 SGHDT, CDR2 YYEEEE. This CDR3 is built from 11 residues. The germline V and J ends were trimmed by 0 bases and 8 bases, with 5 bases remaining between them. The CDR3 DNA sequence: TGTGCCAGCAGCTTGGTGGGGGAAGCTTTCTTT. Protein: CASSLVGEAFF.

This clonotype appeared many times. V usage is TRBV29-1 and J usage is TRBJ2-1; 11 bases line up with TRBD2. The CDR3 is 16 residues long. CDR1 SQVTM and CDR2 ANQGSEA come from the germline V gene. V was pared by 4 bases and J by 0 bases, with 5 bases of the junction left unmatched. CDR3 region: CSVGGLADSSYNEQFF. The DNA of the CDR3 is TGCAGCGTTGGGGGACTAGCGGACAGCTCCTACAATGAGCAGTTCTTC.

In its sample, this clonotype was seen a few times. The rearrangement uses TRBV15 and TRBJ2-5; 10 bases are shared with TRBD1. The CDR3 spans 16 residues. CDR1 LNHNV and CDR2 YYDKDF come from the germline V gene (reference sequence). V gave up 2 bases and J gave up 5 bases; unmatched junction bases: 8. CDR3 in amino acids: CATSRKGTGDGETQYF. In DNA, the CDR3 is TGTGCCACCAGCAGAAAAGGGACAGGGGATGGTGAGACCCAGTACTTC. The variable domain in full, with the rest retrieved from reference TRBV15 and TRBJ2-5, is DAMVIQNPRYQVTQFGKPVTLSCSQTLNHNVMYWYQQKSSQAPKLLFHYYDKDFNNEADTPDNFQSRRPNTSFCFLDIRSPGLGDTAMYLCATSRKGTGDGETQYFGPGTRLLVL.

This clonotype was recorded many times. The chain recombines TRBV3-1 with TRBJ1-4; D gene uncertain. The CDR3 is 14 amino acids. Trimming removed 1 base at V and 4 bases at J, with 7 bases between. In germline, CDR1 is LGHDT, CDR2 YNNKEL (reference sequence). CDR3 amino acids: CASSQGNLNEKLFF. The CDR3 DNA is TGTGCCAGCAGCCAAGGCAACCTTAATGAAAAACTGTTTTTT.

In its sample, this clonotype was seen many times. The chain carries TRBV29-1 and TRBJ2-3; 11 nucleotides align to TRBD1. Germline V gives CDR1 SQVTM, CDR2 ANQGSEA. V trimming: 6 bases; J trimming: 6 bases; junction bases outside the gene matches: 14. This CDR3 contains 16 residues. CDR3 sequence: CSVEVSGTGGLDTQYF. The DNA of the CDR3 is TGCAGCGTGGAGGTATCCGGGACAGGGGGGCTCGATACGCAGTATTTT.

This clonotype was detected ten times or more. This sequence joins TRBV6-1 and TRBJ1-2; D remains ambiguous. The V and J ends lost 6 bases and 2 bases respectively, with 16 bases between them. The germline CDR1 and CDR2 sequences are MNHNS and SASEGT. This CDR3 spans 15 amino acids. CDR3 sequence reads: CASSRERGENYGYTF. CDR3 coding DNA: TGTGCCAGCAGCCGAGAGCGGGGAGAGAACTATGGCTACACCTTC.

The rearrangement uses TRBV5-4 and TRBJ2-2, with 12 nucleotides matching TRBD2. Trimming removed 5 bases from V and 0 bases from J; junction bases left unmatched: 8. The V gene's germline CDR1 is SGHNT and CDR2 YYREEE (reference sequence). CDR3 length: 18 residues. CDR3 coding DNA: TGTGCCAGCAGGTCCGGCCTAGCGGGAGGGTCGAACACCGGGGAGCTGTTTTTT. Amino acid sequence: CASRSGLAGGSNTGELFF.

This clonotype has a count of ten or more. This rearrangement joins TRBV20-1 to TRBJ1-2; unclear D gene. CDR3 length: 13 residues. Germline CDR1 reads DFQATT; CDR2 reads SNEGSKA (reference sequence). The V end lost 3 bases, the J end lost 3 bases, and 11 bases lay between the germline ends. The CDR3 DNA follows: TGCAGTGCTAGTAATCCGGGTGACTATGGCTACACCTTC. This sequence encodes CSASNPGDYGYTF.

This clonotype was seen a few times. This sequence joins TRBV9 and TRBJ2-3; no clear D. Trimming took 0 bases from V and 0 from J, leaving 5 bases between them. The V gene's germline CDR1 is SGDLS and CDR2 YYNGEE. The CDR3 covers 14 residues. The CDR3 spells CASSVAGSTDTQYF. CDR3 bases: TGTGCCAGCAGCGTAGCTGGGAGCACAGATACGCAGTATTTT.

This rearrangement joins TRBV19 to TRBJ2-1; tentative D call: TRBD1 (5 bases). V lost 6 bases, J lost 2 bases, and 14 bases lay in between. Germline loops: CDR1 LNHDA, CDR2 SQIVND (reference sequence). CDR3 length: 15 residues. CDR3 sequence: CASRWVGQAYNEQFF. In nucleotides, the CDR3 is TGTGCCAGTAGGTGGGTGGGGCAGGCCTACAATGAGCAGTTCTTC.

At least ten counts were recorded for this clonotype. The V and J genes are TRBV4-2 and TRBJ1-1, with 8 bases that match TRBD1. V was clipped by 4 bases and J by 0 bases; unmatched bases: 10. CDR3 length equals 17 residues. Germline CDR1 reads LGHNA; CDR2 reads YNFKEQ. CDR3 nucleotide sequence: TGTGCCAGCAGCCCTAGACAGGGGACCGTAATGAACACTGAAGCTTTCTTT. Translation: CASSPRQGTVMNTEAFF.

The V and J genes are TRBV27 and TRBJ1-2, with 7 bases fitting TRBD1. This CDR3 spans 15 amino acids. Germline loops: CDR1 MNHEY, CDR2 SMNVEV (reference sequence). V lost 3 bases, J lost 0 bases, and 4 bases stayed unmatched. CDR3 bases: TGTGCCAGCAGTTTCGAGGGGGCGCCTAACTATGGCTACACCTTC. Translated: CASSFEGAPNYGYTF.

This clonotype was seen many times. The rearrangement uses TRBV2 and TRBJ2-5, with 9 bases identical to TRBD1. The CDR3 covers 15 residues. The germline CDR1 and CDR2 sequences are SNHLY and FYNNEI. The V segment lost 6 bases and the J segment 5 bases; nucleotides outside the gene matches: 10. The DNA for the CDR3 is TGTGCCAGCAGGAAGGGACAGGGAGCTTCTGAGACCCAGTACTTC. Its translation: CASRKGQGASETQYF.